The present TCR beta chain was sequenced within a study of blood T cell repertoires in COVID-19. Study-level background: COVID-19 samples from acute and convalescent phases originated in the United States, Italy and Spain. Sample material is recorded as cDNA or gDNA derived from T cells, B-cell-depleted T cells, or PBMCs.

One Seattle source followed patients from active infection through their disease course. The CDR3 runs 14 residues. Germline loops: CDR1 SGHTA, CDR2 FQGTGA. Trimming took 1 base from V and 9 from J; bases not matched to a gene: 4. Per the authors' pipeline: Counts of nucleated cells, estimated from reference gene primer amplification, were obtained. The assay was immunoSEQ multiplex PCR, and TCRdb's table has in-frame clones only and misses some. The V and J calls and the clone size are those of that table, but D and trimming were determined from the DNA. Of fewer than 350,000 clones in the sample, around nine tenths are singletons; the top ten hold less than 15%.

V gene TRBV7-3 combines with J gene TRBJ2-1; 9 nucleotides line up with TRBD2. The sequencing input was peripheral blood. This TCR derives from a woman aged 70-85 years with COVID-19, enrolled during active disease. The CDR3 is CASSLKPSGAEQFF. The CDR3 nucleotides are TGTGCCAGCAGCTTAAAACCTAGCGGGGCTGAGCAGTTCTTC.